The 19 T cell receptor beta chains listed next were all sequenced from one sample in a study of cytomegalovirus exposure and HLA in healthy donors. Use of 60 Vbeta and 13 Jbeta primers characterized the PCR. Profiling relied on immunoSEQ multiplex PCR, and the TCRdb table lists in-frame clones only, not all of them. The repertoire holds 120,000 to 150,000 clones, almost 80% seen once, with roughly 0.69% in the top ten. The sample was PBMCs. The receptors were sampled from a male donor in good health and CMV-seronegative.

This chain links TRBV7-9 with TRBJ1-2, with 9 nucleotides matching TRBD1. Germline lookup yields CDR1 SEHNR and CDR2 FQNEAQ (reference sequence). This CDR3 has 15 residues. V shed 4 bases, J shed 8 bases, and the junction held 11 bases outside the gene matches. CDR3 sequence (DNA): TGTGCCAGCAGCTCCCGGGACAGGGTAGAGTTGGGCTACACCTTC. The encoded protein is CASSSRDRVELGYTF.

The rearrangement joins TRBV7-9 to TRBJ1-1; D call uncertain. CDR1 is SEHNR, CDR2 FQNEAQ, per germline (reference sequence). The germline V and J ends were trimmed by 3 bases and 2 bases, with 10 bases remaining between them. CDR3 length equals 14 residues. CDR3 DNA: TGTGCCAGCAGCTTGAGGGTGGTAAACACTGAAGCTTTCTTT. Translating it yields CASSLRVVNTEAFF.

The DNA of the CDR3 is TGTGCCAGCAGCCCCCGGGTCGGGGAGCTGTTTTTT. The encoded protein is CASSPRVGELFF. This rearrangement joins TRBV11-3 to TRBJ2-2; D remains ambiguous. Germline V CDR1 and CDR2: SGHNT, YENEEA. This CDR3 is 12 amino acids long. With 5 bases removed from V and 7 bases from J, the gap between germline ends came to 8 bases. Looking up the rest from reference TRBV11-3 and TRBJ2-2 gives the full variable domain: EAGVVQSPRYKIIEKKQPVAFWCNPISGHNTLYWYLQNLGQGPELLIRYENEEAVDDSQLPKDRFSAERLKGVDSTLKIQPAELGDSAVYLCASSPRVGELFFGEGSRLTVL.

The V and J genes are TRBV6-5 and TRBJ1-2; no definite D call. CDR3 length: 13 residues. Germline CDR1 MNHEY, CDR2 SVGAGI. V lost 5 bases and J lost 4, with 11 bases in between. CDR3: CASSPVRPYGYTF. CDR3 DNA: TGTGCCAGCAGTCCGGTACGCCCCTATGGCTACACCTTC.

The gene calls are TRBV27 and TRBJ2-7; 10 nucleotides align to TRBD2. CDR3 length: 14 residues. The V segment lost 5 bases and the J segment 2 bases; nucleotides outside the gene matches: 3. CDR1 and CDR2 from the germline V gene are MNHEY and SMNVEV (reference sequence). For the CDR3, the DNA is TGTGCCAGCAGTCGGACTAGCGGTACCTACGAGCAGTACTTC. Translating it yields CASSRTSGTYEQYF.

The CDR3 nucleotides are TGCGCCAGCAGCCAAGATACTAGCGGGGGGGCCGGGAACACCGGGGAGCTGTTTTTT. It is translated as CASSQDTSGGAGNTGELFF. V gene TRBV4-3 combines with J gene TRBJ2-2; 13 bases agree with TRBD2. J lost 1 base, V lost 0 bases, and 5 bases had no gene match. Looked up from germline, CDR1 is LGHNA and CDR2 is YSLEER. This CDR3 comprises 19 residues.

In this sample, this clone turned up once. The chain links TRBV5-1 to TRBJ2-3; 8 bases fit TRBD1. The CDR3 covers 15 residues. J gave up 4 bases and V 2 bases, and 6 bases lay outside the gene matches. Germline V gene sequence: CDR1 SGHRS, CDR2 YFSETQ. The CDR3 nucleotides are TGCGCCAGCAGCTTCATAGCAGGGGGCGCAGATACGCAGTATTTT. Translating it yields CASSFIAGGADTQYF.

This clone occurred a few times. The V call is TRBV7-2, the J call TRBJ2-7; TRBD2 might be the D (6 bases). In germline, CDR1 is SGHTA, CDR2 FQGNSA. Trimming shortened V by 3 bases and J by 3 bases, and 6 bases separated the two germline ends. The CDR3 has 12 amino acids. The CDR3 DNA sequence: TGTGCCAGCAGCTTGACTAGCTACGAGCAGTACTTC. It codes for CASSLTSYEQYF.

The chain is built from TRBV2 and TRBJ1-4, with TRBD1 matching 9 bases. Trimming removed 5 bases from V and 5 bases from J; junction bases left unmatched: 3. The CDR3 covers 14 residues. Germline loops: CDR1 SNHLY, CDR2 FYNNEI. The CDR3 DNA sequence: TGTGCCAGCAGTACCGGGACAGGGAATGAAAAACTGTTTTTT. Its translation is CASSTGTGNEKLFF.

The chain employs TRBV19 and TRBJ1-2; D ambiguous. Trimming removed 7 bases at V and 1 base at J, with 4 bases between. There are 11 residues in the CDR3. Germline-derived CDR1 and CDR2 are LNHDA and SQIVND (reference sequence). This chain's CDR3 is CASMRNYGYTF. DNA of the CDR3: TGTGCCAGTATGCGTAACTATGGCTACACCTTC.

The gene calls are TRBV4-3 and TRBJ1-2; TRBD1 matches at 8 bases. In germline, CDR1 is LGHNA, CDR2 YSLEER. The CDR3 has 15 residues. The trim removed 4 bases at V and 4 bases at J, leaving 8 bases unmatched. The DNA for the CDR3 is TGCGCCAGCAGCCCCCGGACAGGGCGGTTCTATGGCTACACCTTC. Translation gives CASSPRTGRFYGYTF.

In its sample, this clone was seen once. The V and J genes are TRBV27 and TRBJ1-6; the D is unclear. Looked up from germline, CDR1 is MNHEY and CDR2 is SMNVEV (reference sequence). V was cut by 2 bases and J by 8 bases, with 10 bases left in between. This CDR3 spans 14 amino acids. The CDR3 loop is CASSLTGWDSPLHF. CDR3 DNA: TGTGCCAGCAGTTTAACGGGGTGGGATTCACCCCTCCACTTT.

V gene TRBV28 combines with J gene TRBJ2-2; D is possibly TRBD2 (6 bases). CDR1 is MDHEN, CDR2 SYDVKM, per germline. V lost 4 bases and J lost 6, with 15 bases in between. This CDR3 is 15 amino acids long. CDR3 DNA: TGTGCCAGCAGTTCCAACGGCGGGGTATCCGGGGAGCTGTTTTTT. It yields the protein CASSSNGGVSGELFF.

The chain uses TRBV7-2 and TRBJ1-5; 9 bases align to TRBD1. This CDR3 contains 15 residues. J lost 7 bases, V lost 3 bases, and 7 bases had no gene match. The germline gives CDR1 SGHTA, CDR2 FQGNSA. CDR3 DNA sequence: TGTGCCAGCAGCTTCGACAGGGGGGGAGGGCAGCCCCAGCATTTT. Its translation is CASSFDRGGGQPQHF.

The chain uses TRBV9 and TRBJ1-2; 10 bases are a match to TRBD1. CDR1 is SGDLS, CDR2 YYNGEE, per germline. J was trimmed by 3 bases and V by 4 bases; bases with no gene match: 9. This CDR3 comprises 16 residues. CDR3 region: CASSFTGTGVHYGYTF. CDR3 sequence (DNA): TGTGCCAGCAGCTTTACCGGGACAGGGGTACACTATGGCTACACCTTC.

V is TRBV9 and J is TRBJ2-5; 8 nucleotides line up with TRBD2. Trimming at V came to 0 bases and at J to 3 bases, leaving 7 bases not matched to a gene. The CDR3 consists of 16 residues. Germline CDR1 and CDR2: SGDLS and YYNGEE. CDR3 nucleotide sequence: TGTGCCAGCAGCGTAGGGGGGCGGGGGGCGGAAGAGACCCAGTACTTC. Translation gives CASSVGGRGAEETQYF.

V usage is TRBV28 and J usage is TRBJ2-2; no firm D call. V was clipped by 6 bases and J by 2 bases, with 10 bases between them. This CDR3 is 14 amino acids long. Germline CDR1 is MDHEN and CDR2 is SYDVKM. CDR3 nucleotide sequence: TGTGCCAGCAGGAGGCTATTAAACACCGGGGAGCTGTTTTTT. Amino acids: CASRRLLNTGELFF.

This sequence joins TRBV7-3 and TRBJ2-2; D is undetermined. The V and J ends lost 5 bases and 1 base respectively, with 8 bases between them. Germline CDR1 reads SGHTA; CDR2 reads FQGTGA. CDR3 length: 14 residues. CDR3 amino acids: CASSPKQNTGELFF. The CDR3 region has the DNA TGTGCCAGCAGCCCAAAACAGAACACCGGGGAGCTGTTTTTT.

The genes are TRBV5-1 and TRBJ1-1; TRBD1 agrees at 8 bases. This CDR3 is built from 16 residues. CDR1 SGHRS and CDR2 YFSETQ come from the germline V gene. V gave up 4 bases and J gave up 1 base; unmatched junction bases: 9. CDR3 amino acids: CASSRQGKERNTEAFF. The CDR3 nucleotides are TGCGCCAGCAGCCGACAGGGGAAGGAGAGGAACACTGAAGCTTTCTTT.